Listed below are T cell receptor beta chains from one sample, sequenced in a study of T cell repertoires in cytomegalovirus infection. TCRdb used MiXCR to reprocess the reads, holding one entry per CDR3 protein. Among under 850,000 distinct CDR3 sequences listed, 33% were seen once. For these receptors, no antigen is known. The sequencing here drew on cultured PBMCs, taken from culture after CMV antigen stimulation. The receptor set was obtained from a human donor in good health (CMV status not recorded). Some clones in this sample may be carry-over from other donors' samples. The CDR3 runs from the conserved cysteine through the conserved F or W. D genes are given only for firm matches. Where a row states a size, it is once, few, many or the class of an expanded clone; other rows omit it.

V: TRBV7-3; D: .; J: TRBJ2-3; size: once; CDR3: CASSPTVTPRDTDTQYF; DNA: TGTGCCAGCAGCCCCACCGTAACTCCCCGGGACACAGATACGCAGTATTTT
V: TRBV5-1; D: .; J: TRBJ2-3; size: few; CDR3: CASSSGQTDTQYF; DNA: TGCGCCAGCAGCTCGGGACAAACAGATACGCAGTATTTT
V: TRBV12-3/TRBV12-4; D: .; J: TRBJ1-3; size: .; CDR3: CASSSDGLSGNTIYF; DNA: TGTGCCAGCAGTTCTGACGGCCTCTCTGGAAACACCATATATTTT
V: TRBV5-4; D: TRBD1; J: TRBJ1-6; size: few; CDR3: CASSLDMPGQNNSPLHF; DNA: TGTGCCAGCAGCTTGGATATGCCGGGACAGAATAATTCACCCCTCCACTTT
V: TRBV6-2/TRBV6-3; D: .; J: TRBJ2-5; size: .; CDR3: CASSSSVWVPRGETQYF; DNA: TGTGCCAGCAGTTCGTCCGTGTGGGTCCCAAGAGGAGAGACCCAGTACTTC
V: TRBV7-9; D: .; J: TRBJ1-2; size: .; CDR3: CASSLLSRSF; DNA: TGTGCCAGCAGCTTACTATCCCGCTCCTTC
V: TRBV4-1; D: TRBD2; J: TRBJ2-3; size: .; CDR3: CASSPSGGGSTDTQYF; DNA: TGCGCCAGCAGCCCTTCCGGGGGGGGTAGCACAGATACGCAGTATTTT
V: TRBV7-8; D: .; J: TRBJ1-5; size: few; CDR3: CASSSEPPTGRKNQPQHF; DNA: TGTGCCAGCAGCTCCGAGCCCCCGACGGGGCGGAAAAATCAGCCCCAGCATTTT
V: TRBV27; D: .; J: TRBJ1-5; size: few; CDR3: CATSVRRDQPQHF; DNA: TGTGCCACCTCAGTTAGGAGGGATCAGCCCCAGCATTTT
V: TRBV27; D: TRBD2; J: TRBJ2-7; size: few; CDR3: CASSLIAGGPEQYF; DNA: TGTGCCAGCAGTTTAATAGCGGGAGGGCCCGAGCAGTACTTC
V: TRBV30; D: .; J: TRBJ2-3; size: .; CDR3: CAWETTDTQYF; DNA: TGTGCCTGGGAAACCACAGATACGCAGTATTTT
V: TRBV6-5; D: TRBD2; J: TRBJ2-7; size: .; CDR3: CASSPSGTSDGYEQYF; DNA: TGTGCCAGCAGTCCCTCCGGGACTAGCGATGGCTACGAGCAGTACTTC
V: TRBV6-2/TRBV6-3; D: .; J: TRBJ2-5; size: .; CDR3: CASSIVGETQYF; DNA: TGTGCCAGCAGCATAGTTGGGGAGACCCAGTACTTC
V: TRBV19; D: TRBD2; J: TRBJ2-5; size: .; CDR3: CASSRLAGVWGETQYF; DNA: TGTGCCAGTAGTCGACTAGCGGGAGTGTGGGGAGAGACCCAGTACTTC
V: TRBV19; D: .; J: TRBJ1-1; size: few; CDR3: CASSIGGGENTEAFF; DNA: TGTGCCAGTAGTATAGGGGGCGGAGAGAACACTGAAGCTTTCTTT
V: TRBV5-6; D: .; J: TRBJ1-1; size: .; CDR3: CASSKTEEAFF; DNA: TGTGCCAGCAGCAAGACAGAAGAAGCTTTCTTT
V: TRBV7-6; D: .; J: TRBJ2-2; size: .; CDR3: CASSLAGKTGELFF; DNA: TGTGCCAGCAGCTTGGCAGGGAAGACCGGGGAGCTGTTTTTT
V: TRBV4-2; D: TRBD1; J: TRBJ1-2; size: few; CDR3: CASSQATGGYGYTF; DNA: TGTGCCAGCAGCCAAGCGACAGGGGGCTATGGCTACACCTTC
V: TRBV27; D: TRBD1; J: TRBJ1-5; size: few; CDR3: CASSLTGASNQPQHF; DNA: TGTGCCAGCAGTTTGACAGGGGCGAGCAATCAGCCCCAGCATTTT
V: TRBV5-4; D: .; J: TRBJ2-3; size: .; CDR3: CASSPGGGRRTDTQYF; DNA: TGTGCCAGCAGCCCAGGGGGAGGACGAAGAACAGATACGCAGTATTTT
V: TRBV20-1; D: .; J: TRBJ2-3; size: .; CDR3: CSARGPTAWPDTQYF; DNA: TGCAGTGCTAGAGGACCTACCGCGTGGCCAGATACGCAGTATTTT
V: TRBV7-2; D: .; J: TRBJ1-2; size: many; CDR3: CASSLATGNYGYTF; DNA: TGTGCCAGCAGCTTAGCTACCGGAAACTATGGCTACACCTTC
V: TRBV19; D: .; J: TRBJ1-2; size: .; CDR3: CASSTRGRGLDGYTF; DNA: TGTGCCAGTAGTACCCGGGGGAGGGGATTGGATGGCTACACCTTC
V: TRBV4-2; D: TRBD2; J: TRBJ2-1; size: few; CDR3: CASSPRAGDYNEQFF; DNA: TGTGCCAGCAGCCCCCGAGCGGGGGACTACAATGAGCAGTTCTTC
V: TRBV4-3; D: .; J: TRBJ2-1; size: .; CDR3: CASSQDLIRNNEQFF; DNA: TGCGCCAGCAGCCAAGATTTAATTCGTAACAATGAGCAGTTCTTC
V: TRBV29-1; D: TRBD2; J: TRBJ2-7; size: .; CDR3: CSVVAGSYEQYF; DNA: TGCAGCGTTGTAGCGGGATCCTACGAGCAGTACTTC
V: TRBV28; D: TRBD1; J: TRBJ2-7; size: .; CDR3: CASSQSGTGTYEQYF; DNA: TGTGCCAGCAGTCAATCCGGGACAGGGACCTACGAGCAGTACTTC
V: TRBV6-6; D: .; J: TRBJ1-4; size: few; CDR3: CASSYSGPSNEKLFF; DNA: TGTGCCAGCAGTTACTCGGGACCGAGTAATGAAAAACTGTTTTTT
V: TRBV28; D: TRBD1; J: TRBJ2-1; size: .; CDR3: CASSPDREWGEQFF; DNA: TGTGCCAGCAGCCCTGACAGGGAATGGGGGGAGCAGTTCTTC
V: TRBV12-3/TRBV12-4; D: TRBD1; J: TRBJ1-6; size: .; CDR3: CASSSTQGSSYNSPLHF; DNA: TGTGCCAGCAGTTCTACACAGGGGAGCTCCTATAATTCACCCCTCCACTTT
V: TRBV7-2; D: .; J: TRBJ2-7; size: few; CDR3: CASSPSGLGNEQYF; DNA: TGTGCCAGCAGCCCGTCGGGTTTGGGTAACGAGCAGTACTTC
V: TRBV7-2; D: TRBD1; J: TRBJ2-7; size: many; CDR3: CASSPTGTGYEQYF; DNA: TGTGCCAGCAGCCCCACGGGGACAGGCTACGAGCAGTACTTC
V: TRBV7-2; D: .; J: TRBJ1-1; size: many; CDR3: CASSVTPMNTEAFF; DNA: TGTGCCAGCAGCGTGACACCAATGAACACTGAAGCTTTCTTT
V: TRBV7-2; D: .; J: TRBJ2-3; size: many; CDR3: CASSLGISDTQYF; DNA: TGTGCCAGCAGCTTAGGGATCTCAGATACGCAGTATTTT
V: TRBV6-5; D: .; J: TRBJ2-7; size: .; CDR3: CASGKGLGYEQYF; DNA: TGTGCCAGCGGGAAGGGTTTGGGCTACGAGCAGTACTTC
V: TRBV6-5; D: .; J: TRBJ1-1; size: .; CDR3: CASSYGGRTEAFF; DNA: TGTGCCAGCAGTTACGGGGGACGGACTGAAGCTTTCTTT
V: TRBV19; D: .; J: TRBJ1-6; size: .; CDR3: CASSPASVRGYSPLHF; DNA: TGTGCCAGTAGTCCCGCGTCCGTCCGGGGCTATTCACCCCTCCACTTT